What follows is one T cell receptor (beta chain) and its context. The antigen is not known. The data originate from a study of cytomegalovirus exposure and HLA in healthy donors. Whole-study results and caveats: Reportedly, diagnosis of cytomegalovirus status by the classifier showed high specificity and sensitivity.

The method was immunoSEQ multiplex PCR; TCRdb's version includes in-frame clones alone and lacks a portion of them. The sample has around 56,000 clones; roughly nine tenths are singletons. Trimming removed 4 bases at V and 0 bases at J, with 13 bases between. This CDR3 has 16 residues. Per germline, CDR1 SGDLS and CDR2 YYNGEE. The V call is TRBV9, the J call TRBJ2-2; D is perhaps TRBD2 (6 bases). This TCR came from a woman aged 18-30 years in good health and CMV-seronegative. Sequencing was done on a sample of PBMCs. The CDR3 here is CASSPHPGANTGELFF. The CDR3 DNA sequence: TGTGCCAGCAGCCCACACCCGGGGGCGAACACCGGGGAGCTGTTTTTT.